These 27 T cell receptor beta chains originate from one sample sequenced in a study of blood T cells in healthy people across ages. A sample-barcoded 5' primer and a J-beta primer mix were used in a second PCR of roughly 7 to 11 cycles. TCRdb used MiXCR to reprocess the 5' RACE reads, holding one entry per CDR3 protein. The sample yields hundreds of thousands of distinct CDR3 sequences, around 48% seen once. Sequencing used blood. The source is a man aged 25 to 45 in good health.

V gene TRBV4-1 combines with J gene TRBJ1-1; TRBD1 aligns across 11 bases. The CDR3 runs to 15 residues. Germline V gene lookup returns CDR1 MGHRA and CDR2 YSYEKL. V trimming: 3 bases; J trimming: 11 bases; junction bases outside the gene matches: 11. In DNA, the CDR3 is TGCGCCAGCAGCCAGGACCGGACAGGGGGCTGGGAGGCTTTCTTT. Encoded protein: CASSQDRTGGWEAFF.

J is TRBJ2-1 and V is TRBV5-1, with D tentatively TRBD1 or TRBD2 (5 bases each). Looked up from germline, CDR1 is SGHRS and CDR2 is YFSETQ. V lost 6 bases, J lost 5 bases, and 12 bases lay in between. This CDR3 is 13 amino acids long. CDR3 in amino acids: CASNSLGDNEQFF. DNA of the CDR3: TGCGCCAGCAACTCGCTGGGGGACAATGAGCAGTTCTTC. Looking up the rest from reference TRBV5-1 and TRBJ2-1 gives the full variable domain: KAGVTQTPRYLIKTRGQQVTLSCSPISGHRSVSWYQQTPGQGLQFLFEYFSETQRNKGNFPGRFSGRQFSNSRSEMNVSTLELGDSALYLCASNSLGDNEQFFGPGTRLTVL.

This clonotype was seen only a few times. For the CDR3, the DNA is TGTGCCAGCAGTTTCGGCAGCAAAAACATTCAGTACTTC. The encoded protein is CASSFGSKNIQYF. The chain is built from TRBV28 and TRBJ2-4; no clear D gene. CDR1 and CDR2 (germline): MDHEN, SYDVKM. The V gene lost 3 bases and the J gene lost 3 bases, with 6 bases spanning the gap. The CDR3 spans 13 residues.

This clonotype was seen many times. V usage is TRBV3-1 and J usage is TRBJ1-1, with D hard to call. The germline V gene has CDR1 LGHDT and CDR2 YNNKEL (reference sequence). This CDR3 comprises 14 residues. Trimming shortened V by 4 bases and J by 0 bases, and 9 bases separated the two germline ends. The CDR3 coding sequence is TGTGCCAGCAGCCTTAAACAGCTGAACACTGAAGCTTTCTTT. Translated, it gives CASSLKQLNTEAFF.

V is TRBV10-3 and J is TRBJ1-2; D remains unclear. Germline CDR1 reads ENHRY; CDR2 reads SYGVKD. The CDR3 consists of 13 residues. V was clipped by 7 bases and J by 1 base, with 10 bases between them. CDR3 loop: CAITPGSNYGYTF. The CDR3 nucleotides read TGTGCCATCACTCCCGGGAGTAACTATGGCTACACCTTC.

V is TRBV7-2 and J is TRBJ2-3, with D unclear. Trimming left V 2 bases short and J 10 bases short, with 10 bases between. Germline-derived CDR1 and CDR2 are SGHTA and FQGNSA. The CDR3 loop spans 12 amino acids. CDR3 protein: CASSLRSSAQYF. The CDR3 DNA reads as TGTGCCAGCAGCTTACGAAGCTCCGCGCAGTATTTT.

This clonotype was detected only a few times. The chain has TRBV6-1 and TRBJ1-2; D possibly corresponds to TRBD1 (6 bases). The CDR3 runs 14 residues. Germline CDR1 is MNHNS and CDR2 is SASEGT. Trimming cost V 4 bases and J 8 bases, with 17 bases left between them. CDR3: CASSVVLQGGGYTF. CDR3 coding DNA: TGTGCCAGCAGTGTCGTACTACAGGGTGGAGGCTACACCTTC.

The CDR3 protein is CASSTGGVNEKLFF. The CDR3 DNA reads TGTGCCAGCAGCACAGGGGGCGTTAATGAAAAACTGTTTTTT. V and J are TRBV7-9 and TRBJ1-4; 9 positions agree with TRBD1. The V gene's germline CDR1 is SEHNR and CDR2 FQNEAQ (reference sequence). CDR3 size: 14 residues. The V gene end was trimmed by 5 bases and the J gene end by 4 bases; junction bases not matched to a gene: 2.

This chain links TRBV20-1 with TRBJ1-6; D perhaps matches TRBD1 (6 bases). The ends were cut back, 0 bases at V and 0 bases at J, with 18 bases in the middle. The germline gives CDR1 DFQATT, CDR2 SNEGSKA (reference sequence). The CDR3 runs 19 residues. The CDR3 nucleotides read TGCAGTGCTAGAGATCCCAACTACAGGGTAAACTCCTATAATTCACCCCTCCACTTT. This codes for CSARDPNYRVNSYNSPLHF.

The chain recombines TRBV2 with TRBJ2-7; D remains ambiguous. The better agreement between TRBJ2-5 and the DNA end casts doubt on the J call. The CDR3 sequence is 10 residues long. In germline, CDR1 is SNHLY, CDR2 FYNNEI. The CDR3 sequence is CASRMGTQYF. The CDR3 DNA reads as TGTGCCAGCAGGATGGGGACCCAGTACTTC.

The chain combines TRBV29-1 with TRBJ1-1, with a weak D call TRBD1 (5 bases). V was trimmed by 5 bases and J by 0 bases, leaving 13 bases between them. This CDR3 region has 14 residues. From germline, CDR1 is SQVTM and CDR2 ANQGSEA. The CDR3 nucleotides are TGCAGCGTTACCGACAGATTTGTGAACACTGAAGCTTTCTTT. Encoded protein: CSVTDRFVNTEAFF.

J is TRBJ2-1 and V is TRBV28, with D possibly TRBD1 on 5 matching bases. CDR3 length equals 11 residues. V lost 3 bases to trimming and J lost 9 bases, with 6 bases between them. Germline CDR1 reads MDHEN; CDR2 reads SYDVKM. CDR3 in DNA: TGTGCCAGCAGTTTGACAGCTGAGCAGTTCTTC. Translating it yields CASSLTAEQFF.

The chain combines TRBV7-3 with TRBJ2-3; the D is unclear. The germline V gene has CDR1 SGHTA and CDR2 FQGTGA. The CDR3 is made up of 12 amino acids. V lost 2 bases and J 11 bases, leaving 11 bases between the germline ends. DNA for the CDR3: TGTGCCAGCAGCTTAGAACTCGGAAAGCAGTATTTT. It yields the protein CASSLELGKQYF. Full variable domain (outside the CDR3, taken from reference TRBV7-3 and TRBJ2-3): GAGVSQTPSNKVTEKGKYVELRCDPISGHTALYWYRQSLGQGPEFLIYFQGTGAADDSGLPNDRFFAVRPEGSVSTLKIQRTERGDSAVYLCASSLELGKQYFGPGTRLTVL.

This clonotype has a handful of counts. The chain is built from TRBV7-3 and TRBJ2-5; no clear D. Trimming stripped 2 bases from V and 1 base from J, with 5 bases between. The V gene's germline CDR1 is SGHTA and CDR2 FQGTGA. The CDR3 has 13 residues. In nucleotides, the CDR3 is TGTGCCAGCAGCTTACTCTCCCAAGAGACCCAGTACTTC. Translation gives CASSLLSQETQYF.

V and J are TRBV7-2 and TRBJ2-5, with 9 positions matching TRBD1. Germline CDR1 is SGHTA and CDR2 is FQGNSA. The V and J ends lost 5 bases and 4 bases, in that order; junction bases with no gene match: 11. The CDR3 length is 16 residues. For the CDR3, the DNA is TGTGCCAGCAGCAAAGGGCAGGACAGGGGTAGAGAGACCCAGTACTTC. It translates to CASSKGQDRGRETQYF.

The V gene is TRBV27, the J gene TRBJ2-1; 10 bases line up with TRBD2. Germline V gene data show CDR1 as MNHEY and CDR2 as SMNVEV (reference sequence). The CDR3 is 15 amino acids. V shed 0 bases and J 6 bases; nucleotides not matched to a gene: 2. CDR3 residues: CASSLSLAGINEQFF. The CDR3 DNA follows: TGTGCCAGCAGTTTATCACTAGCGGGGATCAATGAGCAGTTCTTC.

This clonotype was observed once. V usage is TRBV10-3 and J usage is TRBJ2-5, with unresolved D. The CDR3 runs to 12 residues. From germline, CDR1 is ENHRY and CDR2 SYGVKD. Deletions cut 3 bases from V and 3 bases from J, with 5 bases between. CDR3 sequence: CAISDGKETQYF. In DNA form, the CDR3 reads TGTGCCATCAGTGACGGCAAAGAGACCCAGTACTTC.

The gene calls are TRBV7-2 and TRBJ1-2, with D unclear. V was shortened by 5 bases and J by 5 bases, with 9 bases between the two germline ends. Germline assignment: CDR1 SGHTA and CDR2 FQGNSA. This CDR3 is built from 12 residues. CDR3: CASSLAHYGYTF. The CDR3 nucleotides read TGTGCCAGCAGCCTCGCGCATTATGGCTACACCTTC.

This clonotype showed up many times. The chain employs TRBV5-1 and TRBJ2-1; possibly TRBD1 or TRBD2 for D (5 bases each). V dropped 0 bases and J dropped 1 base, with 8 bases sitting between them. This CDR3 region has 15 residues. CDR1 is SGHRS and CDR2 is YFSETQ in the germline V gene. The CDR3 nucleotides read TGCGCCAGCAGCTTGGGAGGGGAGTCCTACAATGAGCAGTTCTTC. This translates into CASSLGGESYNEQFF.

In its sample, this clonotype was seen a few times. The rearrangement joins TRBV9 to TRBJ2-4; 13 bases line up with TRBD2. The J call may be wrong; the DNA end is better matched by TRBJ2-5. Germline V gene lookup returns CDR1 SGDLS and CDR2 YYNGEE. The CDR3 loop spans 15 amino acids. CDR3 DNA: TGTGCCAGCAGCCGGGGACTAGCGGGAATAGAGACCCAGTACTTC. As protein: CASSRGLAGIETQYF.

Details on this clonotype: A read error is possible here, since a much larger clone lies one base away. The chain links TRBV4-2 to TRBJ2-7; 9 nucleotides align to TRBD2. V lost 0 bases and J lost 5; bases outside the gene matches: 14. Germline V gives CDR1 LGHNA, CDR2 YNFKEQ. The CDR3 is made up of 18 amino acids. The CDR3 loop is CASSQDAPAGGGANEQYF. The CDR3, as DNA: TGTGCCAGCAGCCAAGATGCTCCCGCGGGCGGGGGGGCCAACGAGCAGTACTTC.

The genes are TRBV4-1 and TRBJ2-7; 10 bases line up with TRBD2. The germline V gene encodes CDR1 MGHRA and CDR2 YSYEKL. This CDR3 contains 15 residues. Trimming at V came to 3 bases and at J to 4 bases, leaving 6 bases not matched to a gene. The CDR3 protein is CASSQLAGGRYEQYF. DNA of the CDR3: TGCGCCAGCAGCCAGTTAGCGGGGGGCCGGTACGAGCAGTACTTC.

This clonotype was seen a handful of times. J is TRBJ1-2 and V is TRBV28, with D unclear. Germline values: CDR1 MDHEN, CDR2 SYDVKM. The CDR3 runs to 13 residues. V dropped 2 bases and J dropped 4 bases, with 8 bases sitting between them. CDR3 protein: CASSLTPPYGYTF. The CDR3 DNA reads TGTGCCAGCAGTTTAACTCCTCCCTATGGCTACACCTTC.

This clonotype was observed many times. This rearrangement joins TRBV6-5 to TRBJ2-5, with a weak D call TRBD2 (7 bases). The CDR3 is 17 amino acids. CDR1 MNHEY and CDR2 SVGAGI come from the germline V gene. The V end was cut by 2 bases, the J end by 1 base, with 17 bases between. CDR3 DNA: TGTGCCAGCAGTTACACCTATTTCGGGGGGCCCCAAGAGACCCAGTACTTC. This sequence encodes CASSYTYFGGPQETQYF.

The V call is TRBV9, the J call TRBJ2-7; D uncertain. V dropped 4 bases and J dropped 0 bases, with 14 bases sitting between them. The germline V gene encodes CDR1 SGDLS and CDR2 YYNGEE. The CDR3 length is 15 residues. The CDR3 here is CASSPQPTRSYEQYF. CDR3 DNA sequence: TGTGCCAGCAGCCCGCAACCAACCCGCTCCTACGAGCAGTACTTC.

The rearrangement joins TRBV5-1 to TRBJ2-1, with D maybe TRBD2 (6 bases). Germline values: CDR1 SGHRS, CDR2 YFSETQ. The V end lost 4 bases, the J end lost 1 base, and 15 bases lay between the germline ends. The CDR3 has 16 amino acids. The CDR3 loop reads CASSGGAQASYNEQFF. CDR3 nucleotide sequence: TGCGCCAGCAGCGGCGGGGCCCAGGCTTCCTACAATGAGCAGTTCTTC.

In its sample, this clonotype was seen a few times. Here the CDR3 DNA reads TGTGCCAGCAGTTACTCGAATATAGTACAGGGTAACGACGAGCAGTACTTC. This gives the protein CASSYSNIVQGNDEQYF. The V gene is TRBV6-6, the J gene TRBJ2-7, with D possibly matching TRBD1 (6 bases). The ends were cut back, 0 bases at V and 5 bases at J, with 20 bases in the middle. CDR3 length: 17 amino acids. Germline loops: CDR1 MNHNY, CDR2 SVGAGI (reference sequence).